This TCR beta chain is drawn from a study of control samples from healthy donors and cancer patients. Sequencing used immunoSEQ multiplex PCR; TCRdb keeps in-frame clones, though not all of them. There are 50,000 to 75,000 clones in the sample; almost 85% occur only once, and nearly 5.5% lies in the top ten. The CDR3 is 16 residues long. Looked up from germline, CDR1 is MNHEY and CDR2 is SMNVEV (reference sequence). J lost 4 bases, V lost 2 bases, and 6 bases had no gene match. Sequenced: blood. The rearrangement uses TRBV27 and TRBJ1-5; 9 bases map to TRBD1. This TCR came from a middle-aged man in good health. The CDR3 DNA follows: TGTGCCAGCAGTTTAATAGGACAGGGGAGGAATCAGCCCCAGCATTTT. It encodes CASSLIGQGRNQPQHF.